This T cell receptor beta chain comes out of a study of cytomegalovirus exposure and HLA in healthy donors. Regarding the study as a whole: TCR association rates varied by HLA locus in a later analysis, with DRB1 highest and HLA-C lowest. Prediction of most subjects' HLA-A and HLA-B alleles by TCR beta sequences was reportedly accurate.

This clone was seen more than once but under ten times. No antigen is known for it. The CDR3 has 16 residues. V lost 2 bases and J lost 4, with 17 bases in between. Germline CDR1 is MNHEY and CDR2 is SVGAGI. The PCR contained 60 Vbeta and 13 Jbeta primers. In the original processing: Tens of millions of unique TCR beta chains, about 11 million of them shared, were counted by a later analysis. The table came from immunoSEQ multiplex PCR; TCRdb's copy has only in-frame clones and leaves some out. V, J and clone size were drawn from that table, and D and trimming were deduced from the DNA. There are around 130,000 clones in the sample; 75% to 85% occur only once, and 1.5% to 2% lies in the top ten.

The V gene is TRBV6-5, the J gene TRBJ1-1; possible D gene TRBD1, 5 bases. The sample was PBMCs. This sequence was found in a man in his forties in good health and CMV-seronegative. The CDR3 bases are TGTGCCAGCAGTTACGGGGCAGCCGGGGGAACCACTGAAGCTTTCTTT. Its protein product is CASSYGAAGGTTEAFF.